Presented here are 5 T cell receptor beta chains from one specimen sequenced in a study of OX40 agonist ivuxolimab in advanced cancers. The method was immunoSEQ multiplex PCR; TCRdb's version includes in-frame clones alone and lacks a portion of them. The sample has about 79,000 clones; 88% are singletons. Source: CD4+ or CD8+ T cells sorted from blood, taken in a trial of the OX40 agonist ivuxolimab. These receptors were collected from an adult with an advanced solid tumor such as melanoma, head and neck, liver or kidney cancer.

CDR3: CASSQCGTGGHEQFF. The CDR3 DNA follows: TGCGCCAGCAGTCAATGCGGAACAGGGGGCCATGAGCAGTTCTTC. V is TRBV23-1 and J is TRBJ2-1, with TRBD1 matching over 9 bases. TRBV23-1 is an ORF, with its function uncertain. The CDR3 consists of 15 residues. The V segment lost 1 base and the J segment 8 bases; nucleotides outside the gene matches: 6.

This chain links TRBV11-2 with TRBJ2-1; 7 nucleotides align to TRBD2. The V and J ends lost 3 bases and 4 bases, in that order; junction bases with no gene match: 6. Germline assignment: CDR1 SGHAT and CDR2 FQNNGV. The CDR3 consists of 15 residues. The CDR3 DNA sequence: TGTGCCAGCAGCTTTAGCGGGCTGAATTACAATGAGCAGTTCTTC. This translates into CASSFSGLNYNEQFF.

The chain employs TRBV19 and TRBJ1-2; D is possibly TRBD1 (5 bases). This CDR3 comprises 15 residues. Trimming removed 3 bases from V and 0 bases from J, with 11 bases in between. Germline CDR1 LNHDA, CDR2 SQIVND (reference sequence). CDR3 in DNA: TGTGCCAGTAGTATTCGGGCAGGGACTAACTATGGCTACACCTTC. This gives the protein CASSIRAGTNYGYTF.

The chain combines TRBV19 with TRBJ2-7, with 12 bases matching TRBD2. The trim removed 8 bases at V and 7 bases at J, leaving 6 bases unmatched. From germline, CDR1 is LNHDA and CDR2 SQIVND (reference sequence). The CDR3 covers 13 residues. CDR3 loop: CASCTLAGGEQYF. The DNA for the CDR3 is TGTGCCAGTTGCACACTAGCGGGAGGAGAGCAGTACTTC.

The V and J genes are TRBV9 and TRBJ2-1; tentatively, D is TRBD2 (7 bases). Germline V gives CDR1 SGDLS, CDR2 YYNGEE. Trimming took 4 bases from V and 4 from J, leaving 21 bases between them. The CDR3 loop spans 17 amino acids. Here the CDR3 DNA reads TGTGCCAGCAGCCGCTTAGGGGGGGGTCTGCTTTACAATGAGCAGTTCTTC. Encoded protein: CASSRLGGGLLYNEQFF.